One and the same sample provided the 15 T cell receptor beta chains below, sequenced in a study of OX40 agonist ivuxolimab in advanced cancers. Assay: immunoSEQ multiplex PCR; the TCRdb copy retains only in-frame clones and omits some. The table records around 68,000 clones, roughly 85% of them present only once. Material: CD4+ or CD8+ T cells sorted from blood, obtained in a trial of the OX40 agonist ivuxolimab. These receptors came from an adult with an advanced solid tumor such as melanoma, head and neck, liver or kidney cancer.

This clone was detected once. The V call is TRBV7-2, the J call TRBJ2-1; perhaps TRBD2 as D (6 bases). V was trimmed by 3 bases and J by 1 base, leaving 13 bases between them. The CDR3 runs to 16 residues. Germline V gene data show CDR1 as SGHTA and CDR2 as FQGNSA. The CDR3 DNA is TGTGCCAGCAGCTTCCGCGGGACGGATTCCTACAATGAGCAGTTCTTC. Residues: CASSFRGTDSYNEQFF.

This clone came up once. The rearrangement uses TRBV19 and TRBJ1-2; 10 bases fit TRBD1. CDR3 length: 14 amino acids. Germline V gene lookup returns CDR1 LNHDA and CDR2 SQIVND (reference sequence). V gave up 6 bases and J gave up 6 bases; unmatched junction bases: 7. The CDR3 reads CASRRQGAEHGYTF. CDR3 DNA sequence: TGTGCCAGTAGGCGACAGGGGGCAGAGCATGGCTACACCTTC.

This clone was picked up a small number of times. The CDR3 protein is CAISESGRGWNEQFF. For the CDR3, the DNA is TGTGCCATCAGTGAGAGCGGGAGGGGGTGGAATGAGCAGTTCTTC. The rearrangement uses TRBV10-3 and TRBJ2-1, with TRBD2 identical over 10 bases. The germline V gene has CDR1 ENHRY and CDR2 SYGVKD. The J segment lost 7 bases and the V segment lost 2 bases, leaving 5 bases of the junction unmatched. This CDR3 is 15 amino acids long.

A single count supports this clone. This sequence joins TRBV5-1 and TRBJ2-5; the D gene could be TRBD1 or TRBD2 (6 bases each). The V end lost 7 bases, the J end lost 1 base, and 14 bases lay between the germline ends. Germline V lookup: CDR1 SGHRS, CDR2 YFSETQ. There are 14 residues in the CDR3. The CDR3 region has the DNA TGCGCCAGCGGAGGGGGGAGCAGCCAAGAGACCCAGTACTTC. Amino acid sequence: CASGGGSSQETQYF.

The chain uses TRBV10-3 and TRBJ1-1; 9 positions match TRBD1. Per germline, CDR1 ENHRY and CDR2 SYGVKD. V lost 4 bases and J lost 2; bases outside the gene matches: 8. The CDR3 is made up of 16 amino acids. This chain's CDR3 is CAISVTGTGSNTEAFF. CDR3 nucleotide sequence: TGTGCCATCAGTGTGACGGGGACAGGGTCCAACACTGAAGCTTTCTTT.

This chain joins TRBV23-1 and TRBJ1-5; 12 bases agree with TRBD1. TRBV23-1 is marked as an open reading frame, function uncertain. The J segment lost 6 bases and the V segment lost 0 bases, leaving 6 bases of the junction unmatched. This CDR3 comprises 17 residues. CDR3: CASSQSPGQGAGQPQHF. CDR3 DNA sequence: TGCGCCAGCAGTCAATCCCCGGGACAGGGGGCCGGTCAGCCCCAGCATTTT.

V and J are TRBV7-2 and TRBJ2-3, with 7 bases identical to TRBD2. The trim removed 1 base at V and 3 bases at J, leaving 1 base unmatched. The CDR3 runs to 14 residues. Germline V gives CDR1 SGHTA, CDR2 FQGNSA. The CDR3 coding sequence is TGTGCCAGCAGCTTAGGGGAGGGAACAGATACGCAGTATTTT. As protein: CASSLGEGTDTQYF.

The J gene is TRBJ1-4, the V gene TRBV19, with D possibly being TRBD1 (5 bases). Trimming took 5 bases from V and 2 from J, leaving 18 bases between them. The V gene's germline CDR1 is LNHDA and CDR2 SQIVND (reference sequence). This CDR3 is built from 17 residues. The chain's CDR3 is CASSGGTVGRTNEKLFF. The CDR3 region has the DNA TGTGCCAGTAGTGGGGGGACCGTGGGGAGGACTAATGAAAAACTGTTTTTT.

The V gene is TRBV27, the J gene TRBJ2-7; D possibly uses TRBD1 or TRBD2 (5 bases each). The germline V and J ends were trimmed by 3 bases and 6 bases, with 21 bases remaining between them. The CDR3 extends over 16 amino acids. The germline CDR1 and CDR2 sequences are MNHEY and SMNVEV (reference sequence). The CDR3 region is CASSLNGEKRQTEQYF. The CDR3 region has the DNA TGTGCCAGCAGTTTGAACGGGGAAAAAAGACAGACCGAGCAGTACTTC.

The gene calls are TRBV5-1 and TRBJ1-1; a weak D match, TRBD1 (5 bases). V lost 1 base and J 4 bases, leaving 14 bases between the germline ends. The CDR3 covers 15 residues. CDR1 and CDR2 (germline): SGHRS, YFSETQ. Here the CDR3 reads CASSLQGTGSTEAFF. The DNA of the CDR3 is TGCGCCAGCAGCTTGCAGGGTACTGGGAGCACTGAAGCTTTCTTT.

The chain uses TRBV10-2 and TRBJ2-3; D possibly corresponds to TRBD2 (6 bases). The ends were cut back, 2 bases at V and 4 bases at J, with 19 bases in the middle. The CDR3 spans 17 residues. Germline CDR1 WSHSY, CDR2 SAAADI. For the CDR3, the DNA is TGCGCCAGCAGTGAGACGGGCGCGGGAAGTGGTGCAGATACGCAGTATTTT. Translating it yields CASSETGAGSGADTQYF.

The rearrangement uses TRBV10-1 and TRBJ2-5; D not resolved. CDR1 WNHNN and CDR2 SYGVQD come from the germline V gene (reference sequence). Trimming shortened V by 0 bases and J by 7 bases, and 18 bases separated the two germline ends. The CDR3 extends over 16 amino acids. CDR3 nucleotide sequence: TGCGCCAGCAGTGAGTCAGGTTTCCCCCTTACCGGGACCCAGTACTTC. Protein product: CASSESGFPLTGTQYF.

CDR3 DNA: TGCGCCAGCAGTGACCAGCGAAGAGGGCCAATGGACCCCCAGCATTTT. Translated: CASSDQRRGPMDPQHF. This chain joins TRBV10-1 and TRBJ1-5; D is ambiguous. Germline lookup yields CDR1 WNHNN and CDR2 SYGVQD (reference sequence). V lost 3 bases and J 10 bases, leaving 22 bases between the germline ends. CDR3 length equals 16 residues.

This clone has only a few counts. The CDR3 sequence: CASREQGGYTEAFF. CDR3 coding DNA: TGTGCCAGCAGGGAACAGGGGGGATACACTGAAGCTTTCTTT. The chain recombines TRBV2 with TRBJ1-1, with 8 positions matching TRBD1. Germline CDR1 reads SNHLY; CDR2 reads FYNNEI. V lost 6 bases and J lost 3; bases outside the gene matches: 6. This CDR3 contains 14 residues.

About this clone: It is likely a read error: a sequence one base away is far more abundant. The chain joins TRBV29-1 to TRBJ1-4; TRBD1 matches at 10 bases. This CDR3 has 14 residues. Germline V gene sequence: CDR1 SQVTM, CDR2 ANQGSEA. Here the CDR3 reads CSVGTGGTNERLFF. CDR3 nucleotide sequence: TGCAGCGTTGGGACAGGGGGAACTAATGAAAGACTGTTTTTT.